What follows describes a single T cell receptor beta chain. Looked up from germline, CDR1 is MGHDK and CDR2 is SYGVNS. The CDR3 length is 15 residues. Trimming cost V 2 bases and J 7 bases, with 12 bases left between them. This sample is part of a study of T cell responses to AZD1222 COVID-19 vaccine. Generated by immunoSEQ multiplex PCR, the TCRdb table keeps only in-frame clones and is missing some. The data show 130,000 to 150,000 clones, 75% to 95% seen once. The sample in question was peripheral blood, obtained on day 0 of MenACWY control vaccination. This rearrangement joins TRBV25-1 to TRBJ1-6, with D possibly TRBD1 on 6 matching bases. The clonotype comes from an adult in good health. The CDR3 loop reads CASSEPTGPNSPLHF. The CDR3 nucleotides are TGTGCCAGCAGTGAACCGACAGGACCCAATTCACCCCTCCACTTT.